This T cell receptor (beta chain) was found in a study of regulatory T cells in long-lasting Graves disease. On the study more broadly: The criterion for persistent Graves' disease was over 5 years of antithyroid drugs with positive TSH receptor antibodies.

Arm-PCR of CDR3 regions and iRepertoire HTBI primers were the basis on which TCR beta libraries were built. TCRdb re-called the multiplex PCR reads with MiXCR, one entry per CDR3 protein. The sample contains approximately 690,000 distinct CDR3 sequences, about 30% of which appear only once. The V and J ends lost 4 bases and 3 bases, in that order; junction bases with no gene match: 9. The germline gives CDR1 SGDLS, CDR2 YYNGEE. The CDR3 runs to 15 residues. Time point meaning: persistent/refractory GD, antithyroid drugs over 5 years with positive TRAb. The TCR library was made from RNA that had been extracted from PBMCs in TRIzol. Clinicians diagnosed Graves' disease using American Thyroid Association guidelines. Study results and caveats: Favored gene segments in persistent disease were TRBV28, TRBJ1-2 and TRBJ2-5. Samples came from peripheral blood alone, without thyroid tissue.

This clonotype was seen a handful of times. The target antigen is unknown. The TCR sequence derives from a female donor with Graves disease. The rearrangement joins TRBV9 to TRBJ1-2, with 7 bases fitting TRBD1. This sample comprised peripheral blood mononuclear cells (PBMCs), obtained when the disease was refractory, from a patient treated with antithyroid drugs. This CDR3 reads CASSPRGQSHYGYTF. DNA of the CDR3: TGTGCCAGCAGCCCGAGGGGACAGTCCCACTATGGCTACACCTTC.